This TCR beta chain was obtained from a study of cytomegalovirus exposure and HLA in healthy donors. As to this clone: Its target is not known.

Amplification used 60 Vbeta primers and 13 Jbeta primers. The table came from immunoSEQ multiplex PCR; TCRdb's copy has only in-frame clones and leaves some out. The sample yields about 87,000 clones, about four fifths seen once. The V gene's germline CDR1 is KGHSH and CDR2 LQKENI. CDR3 size: 16 residues. With V trimmed by 8 bases and J by 0 bases, 9 bases remained unmatched. Regarding the study as a whole: It was confirmed in vitro that three of the CMV-associated chains were specific for CMV antigens. Presence/absence results assume similar sequencing depth per donor, which may not hold.

This rearrangement joins TRBV18 to TRBJ1-1; TRBD1 aligns across 10 bases. The sequenced material came from PBMCs. The clonotype comes from a woman aged 40 to 55 in good health and CMV-seronegative. CDR3 bases: TGTGCCAGCCGAGGGACAGGGGCCCAACTGAACACTGAAGCTTTCTTT. Amino acid sequence: CASRGTGAQLNTEAFF.